What follows are 31 T cell receptor beta chains derived from one specimen sequenced in a study of a mutant IDH1 vaccine in newly diagnosed glioma. The table came from immunoSEQ multiplex PCR; TCRdb's copy has only in-frame clones and leaves some out. The sample has 65,000 or so clones, roughly 85% seen once. Their target antigens are unknown. The time point denotes: week 23, last vaccination. Vaccination comprised doses that each held 300 ug of mutant IDH1 20-mer peptide, plus topical imiquimod. The sequencing here drew on PBMCs, taken from a glioma patient whose treatment included an IDH1 peptide vaccine. These receptors were obtained from a young man with glioma.

This chain joins TRBV28 and TRBJ1-2; D perhaps matches TRBD1 (6 bases). CDR3 length equals 17 residues. The germline V gene has CDR1 MDHEN and CDR2 SYDVKM. V shed 5 bases and J shed 3 bases, with 22 bases lying between them. In DNA, the CDR3 is TGTGCCAGCAGTCCTGGGGGGCGGCTACTCACTCACTATGGCTACACCTTC. Translating it yields CASSPGGRLLTHYGYTF.

The CDR3 DNA is TGTGCCATCAGGGCGGACCGATCCTACGAGCAGTACTTC. Its protein product is CAIRADRSYEQYF. The genes are TRBV10-3 and TRBJ2-7; D unresolved. The CDR3 has 13 amino acids. Germline V gene data show CDR1 as ENHRY and CDR2 as SYGVKD. Between the trimmed V and J ends, which lost 6 bases and 1 base, there was a span of 10 bases.

The J gene is TRBJ2-1, the V gene TRBV6-1; 9 bases agree with TRBD2. CDR1 is MNHNS and CDR2 is SASEGT in the germline V gene. The trim removed 3 bases at V and 3 bases at J, leaving 3 bases unmatched. The CDR3 length is 15 residues. CDR3 in amino acids: CASSDQRGVYNEQFF. The CDR3 region has the DNA TGTGCCAGCAGTGATCAGCGGGGGGTCTACAATGAGCAGTTCTTC.

This chain connects TRBV11-2 to TRBJ2-1; 8 bases map to TRBD2. Germline V gene sequence: CDR1 SGHAT, CDR2 FQNNGV. After removal of 5 bases from V and 6 bases from J, the junction contained 12 bases not matched to a gene. The CDR3 is 16 amino acids. CDR3 bases: TGTGCCAGCAGCCCATTACCCGGACTAGCTTCCAATGAGCAGTTCTTC. It translates to CASSPLPGLASNEQFF.

This clone was detected only once. V usage is TRBV5-1 and J usage is TRBJ1-6; TRBD1 matches 9 bases. With V trimmed by 4 bases and J by 7 bases, 6 bases remained unmatched. The V gene's germline CDR1 is SGHRS and CDR2 YFSETQ. The CDR3 is 15 residues long. This chain's CDR3 is CASSPWTGDNSPLHF. For the CDR3, the DNA is TGCGCCAGCAGCCCTTGGACAGGGGACAATTCACCCCTCCACTTT. Together with reference TRBV5-1 and TRBJ1-6, the CDR3 gives the full variable domain: KAGVTQTPRYLIKTRGQQVTLSCSPISGHRSVSWYQQTPGQGLQFLFEYFSETQRNKGNFPGRFSGRQFSNSRSEMNVSTLELGDSALYLCASSPWTGDNSPLHFGNGTRLTVT.

This clone occurred once. CDR3 coding DNA: TGTGCCAGCAGCCCTCGTCCGGGACCCTACAATGAGCAGTTCTTC. It encodes CASSPRPGPYNEQFF. This chain joins TRBV5-6 and TRBJ2-1; D possibly matches TRBD1 or TRBD2 (5 bases each). Germline lookup yields CDR1 SGHDT and CDR2 YYEEEE. CDR3 length: 15 amino acids. Deletions cut 4 bases from V and 2 bases from J, with 13 bases between.

The DNA of the CDR3 is TGTGCCAGCAGCTTGGGTCTCACCACTGAAGCTTTCTTT. Translation gives CASSLGLTTEAFF. This chain links TRBV5-5 with TRBJ1-1; no firm D call. Germline V lookup: CDR1 SGHKS, CDR2 YYEKEE (reference sequence). Trimming shortened V by 0 bases and J by 4 bases, and 7 bases separated the two germline ends. The CDR3 is made up of 13 amino acids.

The CDR3 coding sequence is TGTGCCAGCAGCTCCCAACAGGAGATCAACACTGAAGCTTTCTTT. Its protein is CASSSQQEINTEAFF. The gene calls are TRBV7-6 and TRBJ1-1; tentative D call: TRBD1 (5 bases). There are 15 residues in the CDR3. Germline V CDR1 and CDR2: SGHVS, FNYEAQ. Trimming removed 4 bases from V and 2 bases from J, with 14 bases in between.

The chain carries TRBV4-1 and TRBJ2-7; 9 bases are shared with TRBD1. Germline lookup yields CDR1 MGHRA and CDR2 YSYEKL. With V trimmed by 0 bases and J by 5 bases, 11 bases remained unmatched. The CDR3 loop spans 17 amino acids. The CDR3 spells CASSQDKWGDRVHEQYF. The CDR3, as DNA: TGCGCCAGCAGCCAAGATAAATGGGGGGACAGGGTACACGAGCAGTACTTC.

The V and J genes are TRBV2 and TRBJ1-2; D remains ambiguous. The length of the CDR3 is 13 residues. CDR1 and CDR2 (germline): SNHLY, FYNNEI. Trimming removed 3 bases at V and 8 bases at J, with 13 bases between. The CDR3 sequence is CASSEWALKGYTF. CDR3 nucleotides: TGTGCCAGCAGTGAGTGGGCTTTGAAGGGCTACACCTTC.

This sequence joins TRBV27 and TRBJ1-6; D may be TRBD1 (5 bases). V lost 5 bases and J lost 7, with 18 bases in between. CDR1 and CDR2 from the germline V gene are MNHEY and SMNVEV (reference sequence). This CDR3 region has 16 residues. CDR3 DNA: TGTGCCAGCAGTGAAACCTTCAGGGCCCCAAATTCACCCCTCCACTTT. Translation: CASSETFRAPNSPLHF.

DNA of the CDR3: TGCGCCAGCAGCCACAACCTCCGGGACAGGGGAAACACCATATATTTT. Translating gives CASSHNLRDRGNTIYF. The genes are TRBV4-1 and TRBJ1-3; 8 bases are shared with TRBD1. CDR3 size: 16 residues. With V trimmed by 3 bases and J by 4 bases, 8 bases remained unmatched. CDR1 and CDR2 (germline): MGHRA, YSYEKL.

The rearrangement joins TRBV25-1 to TRBJ1-1; D is possibly TRBD1 (6 bases). The V end was cut by 3 bases, the J end by 1 base, with 9 bases between. Germline loops: CDR1 MGHDK, CDR2 SYGVNS. The CDR3 contains 14 residues. As DNA, the CDR3 is TGTGCCAGCAGTGATGGACAGAAGAACACTGAAGCTTTCTTT. Residues: CASSDGQKNTEAFF.

This chain joins TRBV15 and TRBJ2-7; D might be TRBD1 or TRBD2, each matching 6 bases. Germline assignment: CDR1 LNHNV and CDR2 YYDKDF (reference sequence). With 0 bases removed from V and 7 bases from J, the gap between germline ends came to 13 bases. The CDR3 length is 14 residues. Here the CDR3 DNA reads TGTGCCACCAGCAGAGAGGGGGGCCTCGGGGAGCAGTACTTC. Encoded protein: CATSREGGLGEQYF.

The chain links TRBV5-8 to TRBJ1-2, with 10 bases that match TRBD1. The CDR3 length is 16 residues. After removal of 1 base from V and 4 bases from J, the junction contained 7 bases not matched to a gene. Germline V CDR1 and CDR2: SGHTS, YDEGEE. This CDR3 reads CASSLPGQGYSYGYTF. The CDR3 DNA sequence: TGTGCCAGCAGCTTGCCGGGACAGGGGTATAGCTATGGCTACACCTTC.

Comment on this clone: Other DNA sequences in this specimen translate into the identical CDR3. The V gene is TRBV5-4, the J gene TRBJ2-1; 7 bases agree with TRBD2. The length of the CDR3 is 13 residues. V dropped 1 base and J dropped 6; count of bases not matched to a gene: 1. Germline CDR1 SGHNT, CDR2 YYREEE (reference sequence). The CDR3 DNA reads TGTGCCAGCAGCTTGAGGGAGGGCAATGAGCAGTTCTTC. It specifies CASSLREGNEQFF.

The count of this clone is one. The chain employs TRBV5-1 and TRBJ2-2; 9 nucleotides match TRBD2. CDR1 SGHRS and CDR2 YFSETQ come from the germline V gene. This CDR3 spans 16 amino acids. After removal of 5 bases from V and 5 bases from J, the junction contained 10 bases not matched to a gene. CDR3 nucleotides: TGCGCCAGCAGGGCGGGGGGGCCCAGCCATACCGGGGAGCTGTTTTTT. Translated: CASRAGGPSHTGELFF.

The chain combines TRBV16 with TRBJ1-2; TRBD1 is a possible D gene (5 bases). Germline-derived CDR1 and CDR2 are KGHSY and FQNENV. The CDR3 consists of 14 residues. Trimming took 0 bases from V and 7 from J, leaving 12 bases between them. In DNA, the CDR3 is TGTGCCAGCAGCCAATCGATTTCTGACAGTGGCTACACCTTC. It translates to CASSQSISDSGYTF.

This chain uses TRBV11-2 with TRBJ1-4, with D hard to call. Germline CDR1 reads SGHAT; CDR2 reads FQNNGV. The V and J ends lost 1 base and 7 bases respectively, with 13 bases between them. The CDR3 covers 15 residues. The CDR3 nucleotides are TGTGCCAGCAGCTTAGTCGGGGTCCCCAGTGAAAAACTGTTTTTT. Its translation is CASSLVGVPSEKLFF.

The chain couples TRBV27 to TRBJ2-7; 7 nucleotides match TRBD1. The junction had 8 bases not matched to a gene; V was cut back by 8 bases and J by 1 base. Germline CDR1 and CDR2: MNHEY and SMNVEV (reference sequence). The CDR3 contains 14 residues. The CDR3 is CASAPGQRSYEQYF. CDR3 sequence (DNA): TGTGCCAGCGCGCCGGGACAGCGATCCTACGAGCAGTACTTC.

This clone was seen only once. The chain couples TRBV6-5 to TRBJ1-3; no definite D call. Per the germline V gene, CDR1 is MNHEY and CDR2 is SVGAGI. Trimming stripped 0 bases from V and 2 bases from J, with 11 bases between. The CDR3 sequence is 16 residues long. CDR3: CASSYSAGSPGNTIYF. The DNA of the CDR3 is TGTGCCAGCAGTTACTCTGCAGGCAGTCCTGGAAACACCATATATTTT.

This clone was seen just once. The rearrangement joins TRBV21-1 to TRBJ2-3; TRBD2 is taken as the D call from the table, unchecked against the DNA. TRBV21-1 counts as a pseudogene. The CDR3 consists of 16 residues. The CDR3 loop reads CASSKATQWRWDTQYF. The CDR3 DNA is TGTGCCAGCAGCAAAGCGACCCAATGGCGGTGGGATACGCAGTATTTT.

J is TRBJ2-2 and V is TRBV28; no clear D. This CDR3 has 14 residues. Germline V gene sequence: CDR1 MDHEN, CDR2 SYDVKM. V lost 2 bases and J lost 5, with 9 bases in between. The CDR3: CASSLGGKTGELFF. DNA for the CDR3: TGTGCCAGCAGTTTAGGTGGGAAAACCGGGGAGCTGTTTTTT.

This chain connects TRBV25-1 to TRBJ1-2; D call uncertain. Germline CDR1 reads MGHDK; CDR2 reads SYGVNS. V was cut by 8 bases and J by 2 bases, with 6 bases left in between. The CDR3 is 11 residues long. The DNA for the CDR3 is TGTGCCAGCGAGGAGAACTATGGCTACACCTTC. Translating it yields CASEENYGYTF.

The V and J genes are TRBV9 and TRBJ1-2, with no clear D. V lost 3 bases and J 6 bases, leaving 18 bases between the germline ends. This CDR3 is built from 15 residues. Looked up from germline, CDR1 is SGDLS and CDR2 is YYNGEE. This CDR3 is CASSAEVLQLDGYTF. CDR3 DNA sequence: TGTGCCAGCAGCGCAGAGGTCCTTCAATTAGATGGCTACACCTTC.

The J gene is TRBJ1-2, the V gene TRBV7-2; D is unresolved. The CDR3 has 12 residues. The germline V gene has CDR1 SGHTA and CDR2 FQGNSA. Trimming left V 0 bases short and J 5 bases short, with 4 bases between. CDR3 sequence reads: CASSLALYGYTF. DNA for the CDR3: TGTGCCAGCAGCTTAGCACTATATGGCTACACCTTC.

The chain recombines TRBV6-1 with TRBJ1-2, with TRBD1 matching 7 bases. Germline trimming cut 4 bases from V and 5 bases from J; bases unmatched to any gene: 10. Germline CDR1 and CDR2: MNHNS and SASEGT. This CDR3 region has 15 residues. The CDR3 spells CASSGPRQGNYGYTF. The DNA of the CDR3 is TGTGCCAGCAGTGGTCCCAGACAGGGAAATTATGGCTACACCTTC.

This chain uses TRBV7-9 with TRBJ2-7, with D perhaps TRBD2 (6 bases). The germline V and J ends were trimmed by 7 bases and 1 base, with 11 bases remaining between them. Germline values: CDR1 SEHNR, CDR2 FQNEAQ (reference sequence). This CDR3 spans 13 amino acids. In nucleotides, the CDR3 is TGTGCCAGCAACCCCGGGACTTCCTACGAGCAGTACTTC. This sequence encodes CASNPGTSYEQYF.

The chain uses TRBV6-4 and TRBJ2-3; D is unresolved. The CDR3 runs 14 residues. Germline V gives CDR1 MRHNA, CDR2 SNTAGT. The ends were cut back, 5 bases at V and 0 bases at J, with 9 bases in the middle. This chain's CDR3 is CASSPGSSTDTQYF. CDR3 coding DNA: TGTGCCAGCAGTCCCGGTTCTAGCACAGATACGCAGTATTTT.

By frequency in the sample, this clone is medium-sized. This rearrangement joins TRBV6-4 to TRBJ2-3; TRBD1 is a possible D gene (5 bases). This CDR3 comprises 13 residues. The V and J ends lost 7 bases and 1 base respectively, with 9 bases between them. Germline CDR1 reads MRHNA; CDR2 reads SNTAGT. The CDR3 sequence: CASKEQGTDTQYF. In DNA form, the CDR3 reads TGTGCCAGCAAAGAACAGGGCACAGATACGCAGTATTTT.

The chain has TRBV4-1 and TRBJ1-1; D might be TRBD1 (5 bases). The CDR3 is made up of 15 amino acids. Trimming shortened V by 1 base and J by 1 base, and 10 bases separated the two germline ends. CDR1 is MGHRA and CDR2 is YSYEKL in the germline V gene. Written as DNA, the CDR3 is TGCGCCAGCAGCCAAGCGGGACTGAAGAACACTGAAGCTTTCTTT. Translation: CASSQAGLKNTEAFF.